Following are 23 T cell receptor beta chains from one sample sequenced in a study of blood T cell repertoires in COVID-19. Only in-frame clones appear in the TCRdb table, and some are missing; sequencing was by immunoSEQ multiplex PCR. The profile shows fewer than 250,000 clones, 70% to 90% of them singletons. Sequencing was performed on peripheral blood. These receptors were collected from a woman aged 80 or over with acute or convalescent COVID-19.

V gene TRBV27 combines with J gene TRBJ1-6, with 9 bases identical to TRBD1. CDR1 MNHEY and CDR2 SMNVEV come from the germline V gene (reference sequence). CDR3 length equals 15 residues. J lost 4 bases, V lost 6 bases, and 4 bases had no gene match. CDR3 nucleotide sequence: TGTGCCAGCAGCCCGACAGGGGGATATAATTCACCCCTCCACTTT. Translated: CASSPTGGYNSPLHF.

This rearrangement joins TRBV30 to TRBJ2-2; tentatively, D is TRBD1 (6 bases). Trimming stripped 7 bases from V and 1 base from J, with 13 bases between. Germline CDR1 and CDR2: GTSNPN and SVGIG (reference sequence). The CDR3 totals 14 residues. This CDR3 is CAFNPTGNTGELFF. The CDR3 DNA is TGTGCCTTCAACCCGACAGGGAACACCGGGGAGCTGTTTTTT.

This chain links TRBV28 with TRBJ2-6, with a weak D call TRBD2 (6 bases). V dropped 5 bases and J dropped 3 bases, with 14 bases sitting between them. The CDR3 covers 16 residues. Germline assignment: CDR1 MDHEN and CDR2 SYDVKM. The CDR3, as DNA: TGTGCCAGCAGTGGGGGGTCGCGAGGTGGGGCCAACGTCCTGACTTTC. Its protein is CASSGGSRGGANVLTF. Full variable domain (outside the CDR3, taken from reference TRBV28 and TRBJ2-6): DVKVTQSSRYLVKRTGEKVFLECVQDMDHENMFWYRQDPGLGLRLIYFSYDVKMKEKGDIPEGYSVSREKKERFSLILESASTNQTSMYLCASSGGSRGGANVLTFGAGSRLTVL.

CDR3 bases: TGTGCCAGCAGCGTCAGCGTTTACAATGAGCAGTTCTTC. It yields the protein CASSVSVYNEQFF. The chain links TRBV7-6 to TRBJ2-1; D unresolved. CDR3 length: 13 residues. Trimming removed 5 bases at V and 4 bases at J, with 9 bases between. The germline V gene encodes CDR1 SGHVS and CDR2 FNYEAQ. The full variable domain, completed using reference TRBV7-6 and TRBJ2-1, is GAGVSQSPRYKVTKRGQDVALRCDPISGHVSLYWYRQALGQGPEFLTYFNYEAQQDKSGLPNDRFSAERPEGSISTLTIQRTEQRDSAMYRCASSVSVYNEQFFGPGTRLTVL.

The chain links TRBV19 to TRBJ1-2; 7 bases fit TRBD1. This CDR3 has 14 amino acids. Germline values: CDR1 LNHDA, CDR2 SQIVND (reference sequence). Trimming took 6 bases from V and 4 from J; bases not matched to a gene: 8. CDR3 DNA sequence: TGTGCCAGTAGGCTTCCGGGACAGAGCTATGGCTACACCTTC. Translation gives CASRLPGQSYGYTF.

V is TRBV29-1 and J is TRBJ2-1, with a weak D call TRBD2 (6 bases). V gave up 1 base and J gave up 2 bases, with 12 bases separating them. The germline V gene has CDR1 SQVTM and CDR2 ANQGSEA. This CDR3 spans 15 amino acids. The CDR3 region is CSVEGRGVTYNEQFF. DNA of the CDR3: TGCAGCGTTGAAGGACGCGGGGTAACCTACAATGAGCAGTTCTTC.

The CDR3: CASSSSTNEKLFF. The DNA for the CDR3 is TGTGCCAGCAGCTCCTCAACTAATGAAAAACTGTTTTTT. V usage is TRBV7-2 and J usage is TRBJ1-4; D gene ambiguous. Trimming stripped 4 bases from V and 0 bases from J, with 3 bases between. The CDR3 runs 13 residues. Germline V gene sequence: CDR1 SGHTA, CDR2 FQGNSA.

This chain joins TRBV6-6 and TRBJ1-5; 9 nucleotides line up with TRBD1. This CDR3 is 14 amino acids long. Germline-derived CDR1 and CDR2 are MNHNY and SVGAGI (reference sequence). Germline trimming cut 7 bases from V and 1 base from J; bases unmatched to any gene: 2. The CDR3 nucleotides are TGTGCCAGCACTGGGACAGGGAGCAATCAGCCCCAGCATTTT. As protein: CASTGTGSNQPQHF.

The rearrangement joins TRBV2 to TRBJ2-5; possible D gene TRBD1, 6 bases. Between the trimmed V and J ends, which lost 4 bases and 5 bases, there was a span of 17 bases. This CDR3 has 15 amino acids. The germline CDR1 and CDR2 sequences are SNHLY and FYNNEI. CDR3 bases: TGTGCCAGCAGTGCAACAGGGAGTCCGGGGGAGACCCAGTACTTC. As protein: CASSATGSPGETQYF.

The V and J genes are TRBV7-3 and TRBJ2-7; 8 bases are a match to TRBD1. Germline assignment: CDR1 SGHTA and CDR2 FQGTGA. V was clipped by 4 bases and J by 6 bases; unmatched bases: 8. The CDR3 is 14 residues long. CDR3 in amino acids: CASSSQGALGEQYF. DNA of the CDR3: TGTGCCAGCAGCTCCCAGGGGGCGCTCGGCGAGCAGTACTTC.

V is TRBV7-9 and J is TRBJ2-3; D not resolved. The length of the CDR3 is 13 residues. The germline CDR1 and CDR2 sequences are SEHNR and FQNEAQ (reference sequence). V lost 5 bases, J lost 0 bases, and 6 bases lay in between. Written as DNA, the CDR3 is TGTGCCAGCAGCCGACTCAGCACAGATACGCAGTATTTT. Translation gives CASSRLSTDTQYF. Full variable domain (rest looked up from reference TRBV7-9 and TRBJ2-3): DTGVSQNPRHKITKRGQNVTFRCDPISEHNRLYWYRQTLGQGPEFLTYFQNEAQLEKSRLLSDRFSAERPKGSFSTLEIQRTEQGDSAMYLCASSRLSTDTQYFGPGTRLTVL.

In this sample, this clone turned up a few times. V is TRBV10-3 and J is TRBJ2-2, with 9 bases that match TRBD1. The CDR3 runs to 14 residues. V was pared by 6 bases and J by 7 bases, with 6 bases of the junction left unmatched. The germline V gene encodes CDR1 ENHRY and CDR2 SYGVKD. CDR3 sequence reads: CAIRRDREDGELFF. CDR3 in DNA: TGTGCCATCAGGAGGGACAGGGAGGACGGGGAGCTGTTTTTT.

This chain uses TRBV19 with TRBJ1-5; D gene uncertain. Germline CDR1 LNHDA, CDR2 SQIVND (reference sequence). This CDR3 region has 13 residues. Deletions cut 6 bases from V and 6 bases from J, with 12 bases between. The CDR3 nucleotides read TGTGCCAGTAGCCCTTCGGGTTTTCAGCCCCAGCATTTT. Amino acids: CASSPSGFQPQHF.

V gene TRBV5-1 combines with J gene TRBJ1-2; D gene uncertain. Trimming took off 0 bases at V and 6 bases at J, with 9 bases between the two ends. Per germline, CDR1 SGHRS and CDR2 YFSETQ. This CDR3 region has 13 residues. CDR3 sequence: CASSLDLGDGYTF. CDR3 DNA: TGCGCCAGCAGCTTGGATCTGGGAGATGGCTACACCTTC.

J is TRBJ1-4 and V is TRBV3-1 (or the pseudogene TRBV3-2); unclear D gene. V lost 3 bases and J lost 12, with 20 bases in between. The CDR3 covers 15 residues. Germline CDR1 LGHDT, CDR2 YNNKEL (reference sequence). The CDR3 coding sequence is TGTGCCAGCAGCCAGAGAGGGCACTCCATTGGGGAACTGTTTTTT. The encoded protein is CASSQRGHSIGELFF.

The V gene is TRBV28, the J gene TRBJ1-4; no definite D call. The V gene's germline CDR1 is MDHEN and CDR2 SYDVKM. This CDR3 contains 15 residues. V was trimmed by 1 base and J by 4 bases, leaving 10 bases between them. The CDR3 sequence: CASSLYGADNEKLFF. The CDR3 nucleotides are TGTGCCAGCAGTTTATATGGTGCAGATAATGAAAAACTGTTTTTT.

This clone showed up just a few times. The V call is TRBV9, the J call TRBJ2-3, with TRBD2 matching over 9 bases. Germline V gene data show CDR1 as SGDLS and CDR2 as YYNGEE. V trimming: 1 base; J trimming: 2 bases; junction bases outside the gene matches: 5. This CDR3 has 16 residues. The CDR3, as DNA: TGTGCCAGCAGCGTAAGATCTAGCGGGATCACAGATACGCAGTATTTT. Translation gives CASSVRSSGITDTQYF.

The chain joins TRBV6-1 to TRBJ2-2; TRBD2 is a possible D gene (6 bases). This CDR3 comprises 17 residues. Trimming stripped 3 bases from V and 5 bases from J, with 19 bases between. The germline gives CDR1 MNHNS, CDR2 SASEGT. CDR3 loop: CASSEDTGGPGTGELFF. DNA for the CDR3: TGTGCCAGCAGTGAGGATACCGGAGGGCCGGGGACCGGGGAGCTGTTTTTT.

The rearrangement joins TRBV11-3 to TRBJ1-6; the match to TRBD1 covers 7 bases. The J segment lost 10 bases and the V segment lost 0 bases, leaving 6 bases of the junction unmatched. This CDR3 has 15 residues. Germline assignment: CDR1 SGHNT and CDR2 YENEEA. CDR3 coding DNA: TGTGCCAGCAGCTTAGAAGGGGGCTTGGGGTCACCCCTCCACTTT. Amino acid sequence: CASSLEGGLGSPLHF.

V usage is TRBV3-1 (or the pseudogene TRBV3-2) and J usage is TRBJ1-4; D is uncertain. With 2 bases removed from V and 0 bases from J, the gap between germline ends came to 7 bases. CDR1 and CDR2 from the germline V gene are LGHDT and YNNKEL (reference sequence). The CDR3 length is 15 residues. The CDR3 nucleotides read TGTGCCAGCAGCCAAATGTCCACAACTAATGAAAAACTGTTTTTT. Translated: CASSQMSTTNEKLFF.

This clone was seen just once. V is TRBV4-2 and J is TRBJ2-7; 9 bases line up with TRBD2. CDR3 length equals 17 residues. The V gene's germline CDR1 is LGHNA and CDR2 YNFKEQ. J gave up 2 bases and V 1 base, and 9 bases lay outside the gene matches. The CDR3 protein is CASSQGGLAGLPYEQYF. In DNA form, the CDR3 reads TGTGCCAGCAGCCAAGGGGGGCTAGCGGGATTACCCTACGAGCAGTACTTC.

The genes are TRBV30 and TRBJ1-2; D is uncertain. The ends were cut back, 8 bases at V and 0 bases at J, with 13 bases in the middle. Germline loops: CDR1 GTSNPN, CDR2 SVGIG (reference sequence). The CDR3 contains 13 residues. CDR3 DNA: TGTGCCGGACTGCGGGGAGCTAACTATGGCTACACCTTC. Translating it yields CAGLRGANYGYTF.

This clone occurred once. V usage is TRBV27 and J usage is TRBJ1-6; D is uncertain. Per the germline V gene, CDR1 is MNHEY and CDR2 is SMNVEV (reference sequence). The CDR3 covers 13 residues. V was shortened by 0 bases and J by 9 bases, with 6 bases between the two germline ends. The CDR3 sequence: CASSLSPSSPLHF. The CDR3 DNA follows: TGTGCCAGCAGTTTATCCCCTAGTTCACCCCTCCACTTT.